This T cell receptor beta chain was sequenced for a study of blood T cell repertoires in COVID-19. Study overall: COVID-19 samples collected from the United States, Italy and Spain covered acute and convalescent phases. From T cells, B-cell-depleted T cells, or PBMCs came the material, which was cDNA or gDNA.

Recruitment covered about two dozen US areas and drew participants whose ages spanned about 18 to 100 years. There are 13 residues in the CDR3. In germline, CDR1 is SGHNT, CDR2 YYREEE (reference sequence). The germline V and J ends were trimmed by 4 bases and 5 bases, with 12 bases remaining between them. Method: immunoSEQ multiplex PCR; TCRdb's copy keeps in-frame clones and lacks some. Among approximately 250,000 clones listed, about 80% were seen once. Source material: PBMCs or T cells enriched from blood (not recorded which). This chain joins TRBV5-4 and TRBJ2-5; no definite D call. The receptor was isolated from a man between 40 and 49 years old who had recovered from COVID-19. CDR3 nucleotide sequence: TGTGCCAGCAGCGAGCCTAGAAGCGAGACCCAGTACTTC. It codes for CASSEPRSETQYF.